The next 27 T cell receptor beta chains were all read from a single sample in a study of regulatory T cells in long-lasting Graves disease. Through Arm-PCR of CDR3 regions and iRepertoire HTBI primers, TCR beta libraries were built. Each CDR3 protein gets one entry after TCRdb re-called the multiplex PCR reads with MiXCR. This table holds 400,000 to 450,000 distinct CDR3 sequences, more than 12% found once. Specified time point: newly diagnosed GD, antithyroid drugs for less than 3 months. PBMC RNA was the source of the TCR library. The same specimen was also included in a second study, on T cells in Graves' hyperthyroidism and ophthalmopathy.

This specimen was peripheral blood mononuclear cells (PBMCs), taken at new diagnosis, from a patient treated with antithyroid drugs. All receptors derive from a woman aged 25 to 39 with Graves disease.

This clonotype was recorded only once. A much more abundant neighbour one base away suggests this may be a read error. The rearrangement links TRBV30 to TRBJ2-5; 11 positions match TRBD1. The CDR3 sequence is 14 residues long. From germline, CDR1 is GTSNPN and CDR2 SVGIG (reference sequence). This chain's CDR3 is CAWGTGTGGEIQYF. CDR3 nucleotide sequence: TGTGCCTGGGGGACCGGGACAGGGGGGGAGATCCAGTACTTC.

The gene calls are TRBV11-3 and TRBJ2-6; a weak D match, TRBD2 (5 bases). Germline CDR1 SGHNT, CDR2 YENEEA. This CDR3 is built from 13 residues. V gave up 8 bases and J gave up 6 bases, with 11 bases separating them. In DNA, the CDR3 is TGTGCCAGCTCACGGGATAAGGCCAACGTCCTGACTTTC. Amino acid sequence: CASSRDKANVLTF.

The V and J genes are TRBV27 and TRBJ2-7; 11 positions agree with TRBD1. V was clipped by 5 bases and J by 3 bases; unmatched bases: 3. The germline V gene encodes CDR1 MNHEY and CDR2 SMNVEV (reference sequence). The CDR3 runs 14 residues. For the CDR3, the DNA is TGTGCCAGCAGTAAAGGGACAGGGGGCTACGAGCAGTACTTC. Amino acid sequence: CASSKGTGGYEQYF.

This clonotype occurred many times. This rearrangement joins TRBV20-1 to TRBJ2-7; the D gene is possibly TRBD2 (7 bases). Trimming took 3 bases from V and 3 from J, leaving 18 bases between them. This CDR3 is 15 amino acids long. CDR1 is DFQATT, CDR2 SNEGSKA, per germline (reference sequence). CDR3 protein: CSASPIGGLYYEQYF. The CDR3, as DNA: TGCAGTGCTAGCCCCATCGGGGGGCTGTACTACGAGCAGTACTTC.

This clonotype has just a few counts. The V call is TRBV19, the J call TRBJ2-3; D is perhaps TRBD2 (7 bases). Germline V lookup: CDR1 LNHDA, CDR2 SQIVND (reference sequence). V was pared by 7 bases and J by 5 bases, with 16 bases between. The CDR3 consists of 14 residues. The CDR3 DNA reads as TGTGCCAGTAATCACGGGGGGCCCAAAGATACGCAGTATTTT. This sequence encodes CASNHGGPKDTQYF.

This clonotype was observed a few times. This chain links TRBV24-1 with TRBJ2-1; perhaps TRBD1 as D (6 bases). The V end lost 5 bases, the J end lost 8 bases, and 12 bases lay between the germline ends. The CDR3 runs to 13 residues. Germline assignment: CDR1 KGHDR and CDR2 SFDVKD. The DNA for the CDR3 is TGTGCCACCAGTGTGGACAGAACGGATGAGCAGTTCTTC. Its translation is CATSVDRTDEQFF.

The J gene is TRBJ2-3, the V gene TRBV5-1; 12 bases agree with TRBD2. This CDR3 is 17 amino acids long. J was trimmed by 6 bases and V by 0 bases; bases with no gene match: 8. Germline CDR1 and CDR2: SGHRS and YFSETQ. CDR3 amino acids: CASSLGPSGRAADTQYF. CDR3 nucleotide sequence: TGCGCCAGCAGCTTGGGCCCTAGCGGGAGGGCCGCCGATACGCAGTATTTT.

This clonotype came up many times. The chain has TRBV18 and TRBJ1-1; no reliable D call. This CDR3 has 14 residues. Germline-derived CDR1 and CDR2 are KGHSH and LQKENI. V lost 1 base and J lost 1, with 7 bases in between. The CDR3 reads CASSPLPANTEAFF. CDR3 nucleotide sequence: TGTGCCAGCTCACCACTACCGGCGAACACTGAAGCTTTCTTT.

The chain has TRBV5-6 and TRBJ2-2; 11 positions match TRBD1. Trimming cost V 3 bases and J 0 bases; bases outside gene matches: 4. The CDR3 extends over 17 amino acids. Germline CDR1 SGHDT, CDR2 YYEEEE. The CDR3, as DNA: TGTGCCAGCAGCTGGGGACAGGGGGGATCGAACACCGGGGAGCTGTTTTTT. Translation: CASSWGQGGSNTGELFF.

In this sample, this clonotype turned up many times. The chain has TRBV6-1 and TRBJ2-1; D ambiguous. Germline values: CDR1 MNHNS, CDR2 SASEGT. Trimming removed 7 bases from V and 5 bases from J, with 18 bases in between. The CDR3 spans 15 residues. CDR3 protein: CASTNTPFSNNEQFF. In nucleotides, the CDR3 is TGTGCCAGCACCAACACGCCGTTCAGCAACAATGAGCAGTTCTTC.

The chain recombines TRBV10-3 with TRBJ2-7, with D perhaps matching TRBD1 (5 bases). This CDR3 is 14 amino acids long. CDR1 is ENHRY and CDR2 is SYGVKD in the germline V gene. Trimming removed 10 bases from V and 4 bases from J, with 20 bases in between. The CDR3, as DNA: TGTGCCAGCCAACCGGCTATGGACAAATACGAGCAGTACTTC. Translation gives CASQPAMDKYEQYF.

In this sample, this clonotype turned up a few times. The rearrangement links TRBV30 to TRBJ2-1; no definite D call. Trimming stripped 1 base from V and 0 bases from J, with 7 bases between. Germline assignment: CDR1 GTSNPN and CDR2 SVGIG (reference sequence). The CDR3 totals 14 residues. The CDR3, as DNA: TGTGCCTGGAGTGACGCGGTCTCCTACAATGAGCAGTTCTTC. Protein product: CAWSDAVSYNEQFF.

As regards this clonotype: It may be a read error: a sequence one base away is much more abundant. The chain employs TRBV30 and TRBJ2-1, with D possibly being TRBD1 (6 bases). V was clipped by 7 bases and J by 10 bases, with 14 bases between them. CDR1 and CDR2 from the germline V gene are GTSNPN and SVGIG (reference sequence). CDR3 length: 11 amino acids. This CDR3 is CALWTVYEQFF. CDR3 nucleotides: TGTGCCTTATGGACAGTCTACGAGCAGTTCTTC.

This clonotype was detected only a few times. This sequence joins TRBV15 and TRBJ2-2; D possibly uses TRBD1 or TRBD2 (5 bases each). The CDR3 runs 16 residues. Trimming stripped 0 bases from V and 6 bases from J, with 14 bases between. Germline-derived CDR1 and CDR2 are LNHNV and YYDKDF (reference sequence). The CDR3 DNA reads as TGTGCCACCAGCAGAGATCTGGGGACCGCCCCCGGGGAGCTGTTTTTT. Translated: CATSRDLGTAPGELFF.

Many counts were recorded for this clonotype. V and J are TRBV11-2 and TRBJ2-7; possibly TRBD1 or TRBD2 for D (5 bases each). The CDR3 has 15 residues. The ends were cut back, 5 bases at V and 0 bases at J, with 14 bases in the middle. Per germline, CDR1 SGHAT and CDR2 FQNNGV. CDR3 loop: CASSTSGTSSYEQYF. CDR3 bases: TGTGCCAGCAGCACATCCGGGACGAGCTCCTACGAGCAGTACTTC.

The V gene is TRBV7-2, the J gene TRBJ1-2; no reliable D call. Germline CDR1 is SGHTA and CDR2 is FQGNSA. V was pared by 1 base and J by 4 bases, with 7 bases between. This CDR3 region has 13 residues. CDR3 sequence reads: CASSLGRVYGYTF. CDR3 sequence (DNA): TGTGCCAGCAGCTTAGGACGGGTCTATGGCTACACCTTC.

V is TRBV5-8 and J is TRBJ2-7; 7 bases line up with TRBD2. The V and J ends lost 4 bases and 2 bases, in that order; junction bases with no gene match: 9. The germline V gene has CDR1 SGHTS and CDR2 YDEGEE. This CDR3 region has 15 residues. The CDR3 loop is CASSSSGLPTYEQYF. In DNA form, the CDR3 reads TGTGCCAGCAGCAGCTCGGGACTACCAACCTACGAGCAGTACTTC.

This clonotype was counted many times. The chain combines TRBV3-1 with TRBJ2-5; 7 bases are a match to TRBD2. CDR3 size: 16 residues. Germline trimming cut 4 bases from V and 5 bases from J; bases unmatched to any gene: 13. Germline CDR1 and CDR2: LGHDT and YNNKEL (reference sequence). CDR3 residues: CASSPFGGGAGETQYF. Here the CDR3 DNA reads TGTGCCAGCAGCCCGTTCGGGGGAGGGGCAGGCGAGACCCAGTACTTC.

This clonotype was observed many times. The chain uses TRBV20-1 and TRBJ2-3; a weak D match, TRBD2 (5 bases). The germline V gene encodes CDR1 DFQATT and CDR2 SNEGSKA (reference sequence). The length of the CDR3 is 13 residues. V lost 7 bases to trimming and J lost 3 bases, with 14 bases between them. The CDR3 is CSVPRVGTDTQYF. The CDR3 DNA is TGCAGTGTCCCGAGGGTCGGGACAGATACGCAGTATTTT.

This chain uses TRBV2 with TRBJ1-5; 9 bases align to TRBD1. The CDR3 extends over 14 amino acids. Germline V lookup: CDR1 SNHLY, CDR2 FYNNEI. The V segment lost 5 bases and the J segment 7 bases; nucleotides outside the gene matches: 6. The CDR3 region has the DNA TGTGCCAGCAGTTCCGGGACAGGGCCCCAGCCCCAGCATTTT. Its protein is CASSSGTGPQPQHF.

This clonotype was seen ten or more times. The J gene is TRBJ2-1, the V gene TRBV28; D may be TRBD2 (6 bases). The CDR3 loop spans 14 amino acids. Germline CDR1 and CDR2: MDHEN and SYDVKM. Trimming stripped 10 bases from V and 4 bases from J, with 17 bases between. The CDR3 sequence: CAIRPLAPYNEQFF. The CDR3, as DNA: TGTGCCATCCGACCCCTAGCGCCGTACAATGAGCAGTTCTTC.

This clonotype appeared many times. The chain combines TRBV18 with TRBJ1-2; 9 nucleotides agree with TRBD1. J lost 2 bases, V lost 3 bases, and 10 bases had no gene match. This CDR3 is built from 17 residues. Germline V gene lookup returns CDR1 KGHSH and CDR2 LQKENI. The CDR3 reads CASSPTPTGQGNYGYTF. The CDR3 DNA sequence: TGTGCCAGCTCACCCACCCCCACGGGACAGGGCAACTATGGCTACACCTTC.

For this clonotype: One junction end does not reproduce the germline sequence, and a read error may be involved. The chain links TRBV27 to TRBJ2-7, with unresolved D. This CDR3 has 12 amino acids. Looked up from germline, CDR1 is MNHEY and CDR2 is SMNVEV (reference sequence). In DNA, the CDR3 is TGTGCCCGCAGTCCGACTCCCTACGAGCAGTACTTC. Protein: CARSPTPYEQYF.

This clonotype was detected only a few times. A much larger clone lies one base from this, so it may be a read error. This chain connects TRBV12-3 or TRBV12-4 to TRBJ2-1; possible D gene TRBD2, 5 bases. The CDR3 is 14 amino acids. V gave up 5 bases and J gave up 10 bases, with 18 bases separating them. This CDR3 is CASSTISGTYEQFF. CDR3 nucleotides: TGTGCCAGCAGTACCATCAGCGGAACCTACGAGCAGTTCTTC.

A few counts support this clonotype. The CDR3 bases are TGTGCCAGCAGCTCCTCACTAGCGAGAGGTTTTAATGAGCAGTTCTTC. Amino acid sequence: CASSSSLARGFNEQFF. V usage is TRBV13 and J usage is TRBJ2-1; 7 bases align to TRBD2. Germline V gene data show CDR1 as PRHDT and CDR2 as FYEKMQ (reference sequence). V trimming: 4 bases; J trimming: 7 bases; junction bases outside the gene matches: 13. CDR3 length: 16 residues.

This clonotype was seen repeatedly, ten times or more. The rearrangement uses TRBV27 and TRBJ2-7, with TRBD2 identical over 11 bases. V lost 8 bases, J lost 5 bases, and 8 bases stayed unmatched. Per the germline V gene, CDR1 is MNHEY and CDR2 is SMNVEV (reference sequence). The CDR3 has 14 residues. The CDR3 is CASGPSGRSHEQYF. The CDR3 DNA reads as TGTGCCAGCGGACCTAGCGGGAGGTCCCACGAGCAGTACTTC.

This clonotype was counted at least ten times. The chain recombines TRBV6-2 or TRBV6-3 with TRBJ2-7; D may match TRBD1 or TRBD2 (5 bases each). The CDR3 covers 12 residues. CDR1 MNHEY and CDR2 SVGEGT come from the germline V gene. Trimming shortened V by 0 bases and J by 6 bases, and 6 bases separated the two germline ends. This CDR3 is CASSYSGTEQYF. CDR3 sequence (DNA): TGTGCCAGCAGTTACTCCGGGACCGAGCAGTACTTC.